This T cell receptor (beta chain) derives from a study of blood T cells in healthy people across ages (dated by TCRdb to the mid-2010s). With regard to the full study: In model experiments, template switching captured about one uniquely barcoded TCR beta cDNA molecule for every two T cells. The study measured age-related changes in TCR beta repertoire diversity using deep sequencing normalized with unique cDNA molecular identifiers. The donors were split into four age groups: young (average about 15 years), middle-aged (around 37), aged (approximately 60) and long-lived (roughly 77). To avoid experimental bias, donors of different ages were distributed randomly across sequencing lanes. For two donors (one aged 18 to 30 and one aged 80 or older), the study analyzed two additional independent replicas of 1 million unique cDNA reads from the same blood draw.

Results and caveats for the whole study, not just this receptor: Donor CMV infection status was unknown, potentially confounding age-related changes in expanded clonotypes. As age increased, observed TCR beta diversity per million T cells dropped in a roughly linear way, and a significant reduction was already evident by age around 41. Compared with the aged group, the long-lived group had more naive CD4+ T cells, fewer expanded clones and increased TCR diversity, suggesting age selection. Observed TCR beta diversity correlated strongly with the percentage of naive T cells measured by flow cytometry. Bulk unsorted PBMC profiling prevented conclusive comparison of naive and antigen-experienced compartments. Total diversity estimates from one million sequenced T cells were considered lower bounds and underestimates.

The roughly 39 donors, aged about 6 to 100 years, were systemically healthy Caucasian individuals from Russia. Each donor gave roughly 9 milliliters of peripheral blood, drawn into EDTA-treated Vacutainer tubes. PBMCs were isolated by Ficoll-Paque density-gradient centrifugation, with at least 6.5 million obtained per sample. Total RNA, at least 6 micrograms per sample, was extracted from PBMCs with Trizol reagent. The percentages of naive CD45RAhigh/CD27high T cells were determined by flow cytometry on a PBMC aliquot from every donor. This clonotype was recorded at least ten times. Its target antigen remains unknown. It has no much larger one-base neighbor in the sample; base qualities were not kept. The CDR3 holds 13 amino acids from the cysteine to the phenylalanine. Only the CDR3 DNA is retained, 39 bases long and in frame from the first base. The CDR1 and CDR2 encoded by the germline V gene are SGHDT and YYEEEE. V gives up 6 bases and J gives up 7 bases, and the segment between their germline ends measures 14 bases.

Library creation used 5' RACE. Instrument on record: Illumina HiSeq 2500. A second roughly 6 to 12 cycle PCR used a sample-barcoded 5' primer and a J-beta primer mix. A template-switch 5' adaptor carrying 12 random nucleotides introduced a unique molecular identifier onto each TCR beta cDNA molecule. Each sample yielded at least 3 million CDR3-containing paired-end reads. First-strand cDNA synthesis was performed from all RNA using the Mint cDNA synthesis kit, with priming by a TRBC-specific oligonucleotide. All cDNA was treated with uracil-DNA glycosylase and then went through a first 18-cycle PCR with the universal primers M1SS and BC2_uni_R. The original methods were these. Each sample was normalized by randomly selecting 1 million high-quality reads, each carrying a distinct molecular identifier. Instead of being binned into consensus sequences, reads that shared molecular identifiers were thrown out. MiTCR, set to a Q25 quality threshold and the strictest error-elimination algorithm, was used for CDR3 identification, clonotype clustering and error correction. Lower-bound total TCR beta diversity was estimated with a nonparametric unseen species model using Euler transformation. Using fastp trimming at Q25 and MiXCR clonotype assembly, TCRdb reanalyzed the public sequencing data and kept in-frame beta chains. Rows merge per CDR3 protein into single entries with the most common DNA and genes. The V and J calls here are based on TCRdb, not the publication. Present in this sample are hundreds of thousands of distinct CDR3 sequences, over 20% of which were seen just once. Together, the top ten hold under 4% of the sample.

The rearranged segments are TRBV5-6 and TRBJ2-1; the D call is possibly TRBD1 or TRBD2, each sharing 7 bases. The source is a man between 70 and 80 years old in good health. Sequencing was carried out using blood. The nucleotides are TGTGCCAGCAAGCGGGACAGTGGGAATGAGCAGTTCTTC. It encodes CASKRDSGNEQFF.